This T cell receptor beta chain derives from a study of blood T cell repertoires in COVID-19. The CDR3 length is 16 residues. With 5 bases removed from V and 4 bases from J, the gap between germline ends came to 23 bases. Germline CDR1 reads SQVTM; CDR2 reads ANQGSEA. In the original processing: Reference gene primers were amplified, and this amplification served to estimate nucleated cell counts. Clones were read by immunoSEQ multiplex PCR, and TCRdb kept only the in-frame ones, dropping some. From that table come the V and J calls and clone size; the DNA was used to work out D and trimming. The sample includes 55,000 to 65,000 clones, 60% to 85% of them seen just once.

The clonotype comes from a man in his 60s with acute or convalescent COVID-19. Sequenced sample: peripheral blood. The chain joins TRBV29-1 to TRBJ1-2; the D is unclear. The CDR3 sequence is CSVSQGGTFFSYGYTF. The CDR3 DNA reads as TGCAGCGTTAGCCAAGGAGGTACTTTTTTTAGCTATGGCTACACCTTC.